The clone carrying this T cell receptor beta chain appeared many times. The sample originates from a study of response to subunit inactivated influenza vaccine. TCRdb itself ran the RT-PCR reads through MiXCR, one entry per CDR3 protein. This sample carries 650,000 to 850,000 distinct CDR3 sequences, more than 11% of them seen once, and the ten largest clones take less than 9%. The CDR3 loop spans 13 amino acids. From germline, CDR1 is ENHRY and CDR2 SYGVKD. The V end lost 2 bases, the J end lost 0 bases, and 5 bases lay between the germline ends. The clonotype comes from a man between 45 and 60 years old who received an inactivated influenza vaccine. The V and J genes are TRBV10-3 and TRBJ2-7; unclear D gene. The material sequenced was PBMCs from blood, taken around 15 days before vaccination. CDR3 residues: CAISERVSYEQYF. CDR3 in DNA: TGTGCCATCAGTGAGAGGGTCTCCTACGAGCAGTACTTC.